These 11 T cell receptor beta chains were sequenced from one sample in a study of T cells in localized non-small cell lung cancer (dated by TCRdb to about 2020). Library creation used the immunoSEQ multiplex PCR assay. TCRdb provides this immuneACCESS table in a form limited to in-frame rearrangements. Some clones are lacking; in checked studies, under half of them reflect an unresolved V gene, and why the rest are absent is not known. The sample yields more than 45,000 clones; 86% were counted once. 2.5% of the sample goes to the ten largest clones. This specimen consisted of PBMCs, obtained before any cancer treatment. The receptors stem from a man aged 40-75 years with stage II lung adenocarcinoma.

The CDR3 spells CASSPRGALNYEQYF. CDR3 nucleotides: TGTGCCAGCAGCCCACGAGGGGCTTTAAACTACGAGCAGTACTTC. The chain links TRBV7-6 to TRBJ2-7; the D gene could be TRBD1 or TRBD2 (5 bases each). The CDR3 consists of 15 residues. V lost 5 bases, J lost 3 bases, and 17 bases lay in between. The germline gives CDR1 SGHVS, CDR2 FNYEAQ.

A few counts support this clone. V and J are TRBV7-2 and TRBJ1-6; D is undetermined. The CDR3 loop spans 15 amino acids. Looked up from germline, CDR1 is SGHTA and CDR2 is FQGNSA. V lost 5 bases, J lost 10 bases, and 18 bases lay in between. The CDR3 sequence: CASSTSRRKGSPLHF. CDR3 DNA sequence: TGTGCCAGCAGCACCTCTAGACGTAAGGGCTCACCCCTCCACTTT.

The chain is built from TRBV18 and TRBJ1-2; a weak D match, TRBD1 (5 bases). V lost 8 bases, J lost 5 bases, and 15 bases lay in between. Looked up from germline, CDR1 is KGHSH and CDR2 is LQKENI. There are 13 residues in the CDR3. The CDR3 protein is CASDKGAGYGYTF. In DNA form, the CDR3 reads TGTGCCAGCGACAAAGGGGCAGGGTATGGCTACACCTTC.

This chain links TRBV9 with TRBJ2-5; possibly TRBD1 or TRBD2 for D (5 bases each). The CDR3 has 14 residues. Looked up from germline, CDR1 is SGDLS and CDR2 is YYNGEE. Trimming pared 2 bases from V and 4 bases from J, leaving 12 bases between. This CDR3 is CASSVSGTGETQYF. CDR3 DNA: TGTGCCAGCAGCGTCTCCGGGACGGGAGAGACCCAGTACTTC.

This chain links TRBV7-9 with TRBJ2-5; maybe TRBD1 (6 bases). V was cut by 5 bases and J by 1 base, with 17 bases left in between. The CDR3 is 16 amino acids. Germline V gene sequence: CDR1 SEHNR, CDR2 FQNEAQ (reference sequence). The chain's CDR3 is CASSPTQGIVQETQYF. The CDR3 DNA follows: TGTGCCAGCAGCCCTACACAGGGTATAGTCCAAGAGACCCAGTACTTC.

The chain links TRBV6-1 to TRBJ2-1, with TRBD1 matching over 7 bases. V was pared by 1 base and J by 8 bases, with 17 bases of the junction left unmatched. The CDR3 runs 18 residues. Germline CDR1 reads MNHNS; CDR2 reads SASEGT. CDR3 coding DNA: TGTGCCAGCAGTGAAGTAAAGGGTTACGGGACAGCATCCGATGAGCAGTTCTTC. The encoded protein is CASSEVKGYGTASDEQFF.

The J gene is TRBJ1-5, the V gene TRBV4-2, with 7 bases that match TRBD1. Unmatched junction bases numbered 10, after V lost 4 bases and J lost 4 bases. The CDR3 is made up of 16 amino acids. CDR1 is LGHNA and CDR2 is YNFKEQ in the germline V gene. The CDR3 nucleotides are TGTGCCAGCAGCCTATCTCCAGGACAGGCTAATCAGCCCCAGCATTTT. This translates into CASSLSPGQANQPQHF.

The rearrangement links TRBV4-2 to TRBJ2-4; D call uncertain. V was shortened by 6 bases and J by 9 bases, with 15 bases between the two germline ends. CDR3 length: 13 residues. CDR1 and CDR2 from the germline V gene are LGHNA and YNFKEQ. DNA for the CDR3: TGTGCCAGCAGTCTCACGACCGGCGGCATTCAGTACTTC. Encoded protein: CASSLTTGGIQYF.

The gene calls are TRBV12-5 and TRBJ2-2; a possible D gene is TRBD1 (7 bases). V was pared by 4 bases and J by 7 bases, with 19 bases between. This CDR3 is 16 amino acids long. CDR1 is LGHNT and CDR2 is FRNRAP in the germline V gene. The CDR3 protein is CASGSVVDRRDGELFF. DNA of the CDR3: TGTGCTAGTGGTTCAGTCGTGGACAGGCGGGACGGGGAGCTGTTTTTT.

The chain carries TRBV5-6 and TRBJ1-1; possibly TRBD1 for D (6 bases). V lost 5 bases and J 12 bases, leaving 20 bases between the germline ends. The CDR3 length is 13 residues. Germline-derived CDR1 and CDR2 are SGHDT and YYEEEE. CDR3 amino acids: CASRRGGATDTFF. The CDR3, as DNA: TGTGCCAGCAGGAGGGGGGGCGCGACAGATACTTTCTTT.

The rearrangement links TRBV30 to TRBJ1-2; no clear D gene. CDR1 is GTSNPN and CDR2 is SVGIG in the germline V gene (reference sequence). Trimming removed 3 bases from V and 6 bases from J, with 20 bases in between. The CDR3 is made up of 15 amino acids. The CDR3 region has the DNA TGTGCCTGGAGCCGACGTTGGGGTGGTCTGAATGGCTACACCTTC. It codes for CAWSRRWGGLNGYTF.